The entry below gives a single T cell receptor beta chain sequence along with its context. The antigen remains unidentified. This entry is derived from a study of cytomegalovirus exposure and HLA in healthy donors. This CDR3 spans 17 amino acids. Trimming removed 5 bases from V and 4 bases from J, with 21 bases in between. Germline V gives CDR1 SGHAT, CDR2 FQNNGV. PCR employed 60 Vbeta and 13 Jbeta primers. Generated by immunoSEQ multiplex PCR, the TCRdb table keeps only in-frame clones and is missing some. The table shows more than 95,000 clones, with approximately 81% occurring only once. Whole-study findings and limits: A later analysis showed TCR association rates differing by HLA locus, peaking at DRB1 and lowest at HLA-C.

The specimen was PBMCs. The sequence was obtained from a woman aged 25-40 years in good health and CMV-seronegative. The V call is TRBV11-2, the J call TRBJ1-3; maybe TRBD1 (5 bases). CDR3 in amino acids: CASSHLRQGLIGNTIYF. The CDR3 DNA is TGTGCCAGCAGCCACCTGAGGCAGGGCTTAATAGGAAACACCATATATTTT.